This paragraph covers one T cell receptor beta chain sequence. The assay was immunoSEQ multiplex PCR, and TCRdb's table has in-frame clones only and misses some. The sample lists 65,000 to 80,000 clones, about 91% occurring once. The data were obtained in a study of OX40 agonist ivuxolimab in advanced cancers. The CDR3 extends over 14 amino acids. The trim removed 7 bases at V and 7 bases at J, leaving 7 bases unmatched. Germline V CDR1 and CDR2: LGHNT, FRNRAP. This chain joins TRBV12-5 and TRBJ1-4; 9 bases fit TRBD1. The sequences come from CD4+ or CD8+ T cells sorted from blood, collected in a trial of the OX40 agonist ivuxolimab. This TCR was recovered from an adult with an advanced solid tumor such as melanoma, head and neck, liver or kidney cancer. Written as DNA, the CDR3 is TGTGCTAGTGCCGGAACAGGGGGCGGTGAAAAACTGTTTTTT. Translation: CASAGTGGGEKLFF.